This T cell receptor (beta chain) was documented in a study of a mutant IDH1 vaccine in newly diagnosed glioma. In the study overall: Males made up approximately 60% and females roughly 40% of treated patients, whose mean age was about 37 years. Earlier therapy was either radiotherapy, temozolomide, or both, and most got both. Study results and limitations: Pseudoprogression appeared unlinked to shifts in leading peripheral T cell clonotypes.

The V gene lost 5 bases and the J gene lost 0 bases, with 8 bases spanning the gap. CDR1 and CDR2 from the germline V gene are GTSNPN and SVGIG (reference sequence). The CDR3 contains 13 residues. The table came from immunoSEQ multiplex PCR; TCRdb's copy has only in-frame clones and leaves some out. The sample consists of around 92,000 clones, about 90% of them appearing once. Concerning this clone itself: The antigen remains unidentified.

Regarding time point: baseline, week 1 (first vaccination visit). Treatment noted: pre-vaccination baseline after standard-of-care therapy. Donors had new WHO grade 3 or 4 IDH1-mutant, ATRX-lost astrocytomas. This chain joins TRBV30 and TRBJ2-4; no clear D. This receptor was taken from a woman in her 50s with glioma. The source was PBMCs, collected from a glioma patient treated with radiotherapy, temozolomide or both. The CDR3 region has the DNA TGTGCCTGGGGTCCGGGAGCCAAAAACATTCAGTACTTC. It is translated as CAWGPGAKNIQYF.